This T cell receptor beta chain came from a study of blood T cell repertoires in COVID-19. For the study at large: The United States, Italy and Spain were the sources of the acute and convalescent COVID-19 samples. Nucleic acid was either cDNA or gDNA, and it came from T cells, B-cell-depleted T cells, or PBMCs.

Original methodology: Estimation of nucleated cell counts was performed using reference gene primer amplification. This table comes from immunoSEQ multiplex PCR, and its TCRdb copy is limited to in-frame clones, with some not included. The D gene and trimming were derived from the DNA, and the V and J assignments and clone size from that table. The repertoire consists of approximately 41,000 clones, with around 90% occurring once and the leading ten covering about 9.2%. Per germline, CDR1 SGHKS and CDR2 YYEKEE (reference sequence). Unmatched junction bases numbered 1, after V lost 2 bases and J lost 3 bases. The CDR3 has 13 amino acids.

The chain employs TRBV5-5 and TRBJ2-5; 7 bases agree with TRBD1. Input material: peripheral blood. The clonotype comes from a woman older than 75 with active COVID-19. The CDR3 DNA is TGTGCCAGCAGCTTCGGGACAGAAGAGACCCAGTACTTC. Translated, it gives CASSFGTEETQYF.